This T cell receptor (beta chain) was identified in a study of monozygotic twins with inflammatory bowel disease. Overall study findings and caveats: Inverse Simpson values showed less TCRbeta diversity in IBD patients than in their healthy co-twins.

TCRdb re-called the 5' RACE reads and shows each CDR3 protein once, DNA omitted. This table lists about 210,000 distinct CDR3 sequences. About this clonotype itself: What it binds is unknown.

Germline assignment: CDR1 ENHRY and CDR2 SYGVKD. CDR3 length: 13 residues. No T cells were sorted before total RNA was taken from whole blood. The chain recombines TRBV10-3 with TRBJ2-1. The sample consisted of blood. The TCR was taken from a human donor with ulcerative colitis or Crohn's disease, or a healthy co-twin of an affected twin (not recorded which). The CDR3 sequence is CAISEIGNNEQFF.